The TCR beta chain described here comes from a study of control samples from healthy donors and cancer patients. Sequencing was performed with immunoSEQ multiplex PCR; in TCRdb, only in-frame clones are kept and a portion is missing. The table includes roughly 450,000 clones, 90% detected once. V was pared by 2 bases and J by 7 bases, with 6 bases between. Germline V gene data show CDR1 as MDHEN and CDR2 as SYDVKM. This CDR3 is 12 amino acids long. The chain combines TRBV28 with TRBJ2-1; D remains unclear. Material: PBMCs. This receptor was identified in a middle-aged man with head and neck cancer. The CDR3 sequence: CASSLGFNEQFF. The CDR3 DNA is TGTGCCAGCAGTTTAGGGTTTAATGAGCAGTTCTTC.